The 4 T cell receptor beta chains given below trace back to one sample, sequenced in a study of T cell clonotyping in hematopoietic cell transplantation. Method: immunoSEQ multiplex PCR; TCRdb's copy keeps in-frame clones and lacks some. This sample has 27,000 or so clones, with more than 90% found just once. The sequenced sample was peripheral blood mononuclear cells. Source of these receptors: a man aged 45-65 years in good health. Some clones in this sample may be carry-over from other donors' samples.

V usage is TRBV5-6 and J usage is TRBJ1-2; D is ambiguous. The CDR3 has 12 residues. Between the trimmed V and J ends, which lost 4 bases and 4 bases, there was a span of 8 bases. CDR1 is SGHDT and CDR2 is YYEEEE in the germline V gene. This CDR3 is CASSGATYGYTF. DNA for the CDR3: TGTGCCAGCAGCGGAGCGACCTATGGCTACACCTTC.

The CDR3: CASSNIPGANYNSPLHF. The CDR3 DNA reads TGCGCCAGCAGCAACATCCCGGGGGCTAACTATAATTCACCCCTCCACTTT. The chain uses TRBV4-3 and TRBJ1-6, with TRBD1 as a possible D gene (6 bases). The CDR3 consists of 17 residues. In germline, CDR1 is LGHNA, CDR2 YSLEER. The V end lost 5 bases, the J end lost 3 bases, and 17 bases lay between the germline ends.

The CDR3 reads CASSSGHLTDTQYF. CDR3 in DNA: TGTGCCAGCAGTTCGGGACACCTCACAGATACGCAGTATTTT. This sequence joins TRBV7-7 and TRBJ2-3; TRBD1 is a possible D gene (6 bases). Germline V gives CDR1 SSHAT, CDR2 FNYEAQ (reference sequence). This CDR3 comprises 14 residues. Trimming shortened V by 6 bases and J by 2 bases, and 12 bases separated the two germline ends.

This sequence joins TRBV6-6 and TRBJ1-1; TRBD1 is a possible D gene (5 bases). CDR1 MNHNY and CDR2 SVGAGI come from the germline V gene (reference sequence). The CDR3 sequence is 15 residues long. Between the trimmed V and J ends, which lost 2 bases and 2 bases, there was a span of 12 bases. The CDR3 coding sequence is TGTGCCAGCAGTTACCTTGGGAGGGGAAACACTGAAGCTTTCTTT. Translated, it gives CASSYLGRGNTEAFF.